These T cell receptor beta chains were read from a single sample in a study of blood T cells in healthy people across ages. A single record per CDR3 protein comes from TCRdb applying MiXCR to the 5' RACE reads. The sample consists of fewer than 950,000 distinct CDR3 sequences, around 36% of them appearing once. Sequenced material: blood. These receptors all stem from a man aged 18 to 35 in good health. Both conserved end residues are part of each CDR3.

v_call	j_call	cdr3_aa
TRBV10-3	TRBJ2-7	CAISDIAASSYEQYF
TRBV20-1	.	CSARESGEYNEQYF
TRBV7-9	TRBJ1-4	CASSFRTGRTSTNEKLFF
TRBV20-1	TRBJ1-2	CSAEGGTHGPYGYTF
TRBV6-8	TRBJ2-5	CASSKDRWETQYF
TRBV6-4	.	CASRISGGSSYNEQYF
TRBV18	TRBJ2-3	CASSVAGGRTDTQYF
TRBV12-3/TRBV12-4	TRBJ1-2	CASSPTGSAVPLYGYTF
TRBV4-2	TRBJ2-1	CTSTAGLGLVHEQFF
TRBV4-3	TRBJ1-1	CASAPKRNTEAFF
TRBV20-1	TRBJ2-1	CSARDQIRGAVWNEQFF
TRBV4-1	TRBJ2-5	CASSGGAVETQYF
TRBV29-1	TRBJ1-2	CSDPRGHYGHTF
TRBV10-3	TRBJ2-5	CAILGGQETQYF
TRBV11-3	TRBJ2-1	CASSLDGQGEQFF
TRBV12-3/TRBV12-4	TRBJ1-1	CASTSTGFGTEAFF
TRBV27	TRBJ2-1	CASSSLLEGAVEQFF
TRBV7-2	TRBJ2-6	CASSLVPTGTGANVLTF
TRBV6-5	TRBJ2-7	CASSYTGTGLRTYEQYF
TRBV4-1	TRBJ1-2	CASSQPTANYGYTF
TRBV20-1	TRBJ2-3	CSARDLGRGGTDTQYF
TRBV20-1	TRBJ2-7	CSARDRQGGEGQYF
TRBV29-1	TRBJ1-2	CSVGQGPYGYTF
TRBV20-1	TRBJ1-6	CSARDRESNSPLHF
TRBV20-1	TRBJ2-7	CSASPGQSLYF
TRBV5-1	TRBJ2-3	CASGGANTDTQYF
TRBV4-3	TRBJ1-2	CASSQDFSANYGYTF
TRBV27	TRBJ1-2	CASSLSGRDYGYTF
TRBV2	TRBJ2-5	CASSGWTGNRETQYF
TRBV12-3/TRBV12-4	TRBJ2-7	CASSPLSGGGYEQYF